This T cell receptor (beta chain) was captured in a study of cytomegalovirus exposure and HLA in healthy donors. Amplification used 60 Vbeta primers and 13 Jbeta primers. Clones were read by immunoSEQ multiplex PCR, and TCRdb kept only the in-frame ones, dropping some. This table has 110,000 to 150,000 clones, 73% appearing once. CDR1 ENHRY and CDR2 SYGVKD come from the germline V gene. V trimming: 7 bases; J trimming: 5 bases; junction bases outside the gene matches: 8. The CDR3 loop spans 15 amino acids. The TCR was taken from a human donor in good health. This sequence joins TRBV10-3 and TRBJ2-1; TRBD1 matches at 10 bases. Sequencing was carried out using PBMCs. As DNA, the CDR3 is TGTGCCATCAACGACTGGGACAGGGGAAACAATGAGCAGTTCTTC. This translates into CAINDWDRGNNEQFF.